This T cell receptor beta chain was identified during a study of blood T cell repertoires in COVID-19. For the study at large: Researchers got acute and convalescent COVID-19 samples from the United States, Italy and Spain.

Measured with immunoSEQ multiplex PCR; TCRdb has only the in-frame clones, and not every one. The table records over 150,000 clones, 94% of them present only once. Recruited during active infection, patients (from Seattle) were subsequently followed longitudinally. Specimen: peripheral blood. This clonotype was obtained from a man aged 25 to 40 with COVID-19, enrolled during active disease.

The CDR3 DNA reads as TGCGCCACCCGGACAGGGGGGATAGGGGAGACCCAGTACTTC. This encodes CATRTGGIGETQYF. The chain carries TRBV5-1 and TRBJ2-5; 10 bases match TRBD1. This CDR3 is 14 amino acids long. Looked up from germline, CDR1 is SGHRS and CDR2 is YFSETQ. J gave up 5 bases and V 9 bases, and 10 bases lay outside the gene matches.